This T cell receptor (beta chain) is drawn from a study of OX40 agonist ivuxolimab in advanced cancers. Study context: Dose-escalation patients were diagnosed with hepatocellular carcinoma, melanoma, renal cell cancer or head and neck cancer.

Study results and caveats: Antigen specificity of clonally expanded peripheral T cells was not established. Fewer expanded clones were found on average in CD4+ than in CD8+ T cells.

The CDR3 is 11 amino acids. With 7 bases removed from V and 5 bases from J, the gap between germline ends came to 8 bases. Germline CDR1 reads MNHGY; CDR2 reads SVAAGI. This table comes from immunoSEQ multiplex PCR, and its TCRdb copy is limited to in-frame clones, with some not included. The profile covers approximately 19,000 clones, with 60% to 85% appearing a single time and 16% taken by the ten largest. By its share, this clone is medium-sized (0.01 to 0.1%). Its antigen remains unknown. This TCR was recovered from an adult with an advanced solid tumor such as melanoma, head and neck, liver or kidney cancer. The material was CD4+ or CD8+ T cells sorted from blood, obtained in a trial of the OX40 agonist ivuxolimab. This chain uses TRBV6-9 with TRBJ1-2, with D tentatively TRBD1 (5 bases). The CDR3 DNA reads TGTGCCAGCACGGAGGGGTATGGCTACACCTTC. Residues: CASTEGYGYTF.